This record concerns one TCR beta chain sequence. Its antigen is currently unknown. This record belongs to a study of T cell responses to AZD1222 COVID-19 vaccine. General study results and limits: The donor group comprised mostly white British people and more females; the analysis possibly underestimated clonal diversity. Increases in Spike-specific TCR breadth and depth were seen after two AZD1222 doses. Just a handful of people given AZD1222 tested seropositive at baseline. Repertoire sampling happened only post peak T cell response.

The CDR3 runs 12 residues. Between the trimmed V and J ends, which lost 2 bases and 5 bases, there was a span of 6 bases. Germline lookup yields CDR1 SGHVS and CDR2 FNYEAQ. Here immunoSEQ multiplex PCR was the method, and the copy in TCRdb shows in-frame clones only, minus some. Altogether about 64,000 clones are present, 85% to 95% being singletons, with the ten largest covering approximately 6%. This TCR came from an adult who received the MenACWY meningococcal vaccine as a control. The V gene is TRBV7-6, the J gene TRBJ1-1, with a weak D call TRBD1 (5 bases). The input for sequencing was peripheral blood, taken 28 days after the second dose of the MenACWY control vaccine. This CDR3 reads CASSLRGTEAFF. Written as DNA, the CDR3 is TGTGCCAGCAGCTTAAGGGGAACTGAAGCTTTCTTT.